These 26 T cell receptor beta chains share one sample of origin, sequenced in a study of blood T cell repertoires in COVID-19. TCRdb keeps only in-frame clones here, not all; method: immunoSEQ multiplex PCR. The data hold about 220,000 clones, with 88% observed a single time. Material for sequencing was PBMCs or T cells enriched from blood (not recorded which). The source of these receptors is a woman aged 30 to 39 who had recovered from COVID-19.

The chain carries TRBV4-2 and TRBJ2-5, with 10 bases lining up with TRBD1. Germline V lookup: CDR1 LGHNA, CDR2 YNFKEQ. The CDR3 loop spans 17 amino acids. Losses at the gene ends were 0 bases for V and 5 bases for J; bases not matched to a gene: 9. The CDR3 region is CASSQEIPGQGRETQYF. The CDR3 DNA follows: TGTGCCAGCAGCCAAGAAATTCCGGGACAGGGGAGGGAGACCCAGTACTTC.

This chain joins TRBV10-3 and TRBJ2-6; tentative D call: TRBD1 (6 bases). Germline CDR1 is ENHRY and CDR2 is SYGVKD. The CDR3 sequence is 15 residues long. Trimming shortened V by 7 bases and J by 0 bases, and 10 bases separated the two germline ends. The CDR3 protein is CAIMGAPSGANVLTF. For the CDR3, the DNA is TGTGCCATCATGGGGGCCCCCTCTGGGGCCAACGTCCTGACTTTC.

To note about this clone: The junction departs from germline at one end; a sequencing error may be responsible. The V gene is TRBV11-3, the J gene TRBJ2-5, with no clear D. Germline lookup yields CDR1 SGHNT and CDR2 YENEEA. The CDR3 runs to 13 residues. CDR3 sequence: CASSLESQETQYF. CDR3 DNA sequence: TGTGCCAGCAGCCTAGAGAGCCAAGAGACCCAGTACTTC.

The chain carries TRBV19 and TRBJ1-1; 7 nucleotides line up with TRBD1. The CDR3 is made up of 16 amino acids. Germline lookup yields CDR1 LNHDA and CDR2 SQIVND (reference sequence). V was clipped by 6 bases and J by 0 bases; unmatched bases: 10. The CDR3 here is CASSKSGTVMNTEAFF. The CDR3 coding sequence is TGTGCCAGTAGCAAGTCGGGGACAGTTATGAACACTGAAGCTTTCTTT.

The rearrangement joins TRBV19 to TRBJ2-4, with a tentative D call TRBD1 (6 bases). This CDR3 is 17 amino acids long. Germline CDR1 reads LNHDA; CDR2 reads SQIVND (reference sequence). V was trimmed by 0 bases and J by 0 bases, leaving 12 bases between them. Here the CDR3 reads CASSIDRTVLAKNIQYF. CDR3 DNA: TGTGCCAGTAGTATAGACCGGACAGTTCTAGCCAAAAACATTCAGTACTTC.

V and J are TRBV2 and TRBJ2-3, with D tentatively TRBD1 (8 bases). Trimming pared 9 bases from V and 2 bases from J, leaving 18 bases between. There are 15 residues in the CDR3. Germline lookup yields CDR1 SNHLY and CDR2 FYNNEI. DNA for the CDR3: TGTGCCAGGGCAGGGGGCGGGGGAACCACAGATACGCAGTATTTT. Translating gives CARAGGGGTTDTQYF.

The chain couples TRBV4-3 to TRBJ1-6; maybe TRBD1 (5 bases). V was trimmed by 0 bases and J by 7 bases, leaving 13 bases between them. The CDR3 is 16 residues long. CDR1 is LGHNA and CDR2 is YSLEER in the germline V gene. DNA of the CDR3: TGCGCCAGCAGCCAAGATCCGGGGGGAGAAAATTCACCCCTCCACTTT. This gives the protein CASSQDPGGENSPLHF.

This rearrangement joins TRBV6-5 to TRBJ1-2, with 9 bases aligning to TRBD1. The CDR3 extends over 14 amino acids. Trimming cost V 5 bases and J 7 bases; bases outside gene matches: 8. The germline V gene has CDR1 MNHEY and CDR2 SVGAGI. Written as DNA, the CDR3 is TGTGCCAGCAGTCCCGACAGGGGGTTGCCTGGCTACACCTTC. Translated, it gives CASSPDRGLPGYTF.

The chain employs TRBV29-1 and TRBJ1-1; the D gene is possibly TRBD1 (6 bases). The CDR3 covers 12 residues. Per germline, CDR1 SQVTM and CDR2 ANQGSEA. Trimming shortened V by 7 bases and J by 5 bases, and 14 bases separated the two germline ends. The CDR3 sequence is CSAQRGSTEAFF. As DNA, the CDR3 is TGCAGCGCCCAAAGGGGGAGTACTGAAGCTTTCTTT.

This clone occurred once. CDR3 loop: CASSKTTGWDGYTF. The CDR3 region has the DNA TGTGCCAGCAGCAAAACGACAGGGTGGGATGGCTACACCTTC. V usage is TRBV13 and J usage is TRBJ1-2, with 7 bases fitting TRBD1. The germline V gene has CDR1 PRHDT and CDR2 FYEKMQ (reference sequence). V lost 5 bases, J lost 6 bases, and 9 bases stayed unmatched. The CDR3 runs to 14 residues.

The chain uses TRBV18 and TRBJ2-1, with 10 bases aligning to TRBD1. CDR3 length: 17 amino acids. The V and J ends lost 5 bases and 0 bases, in that order; junction bases with no gene match: 7. Germline lookup yields CDR1 KGHSH and CDR2 LQKENI. CDR3 amino acids: CASSLLGQGSSYNEQFF. The DNA for the CDR3 is TGTGCCAGCTCATTATTGGGACAGGGGAGCTCCTACAATGAGCAGTTCTTC.

This clone was seen only once. The chain recombines TRBV11-2 with TRBJ1-3; 9 nucleotides agree with TRBD1. Germline lookup yields CDR1 SGHAT and CDR2 FQNNGV. Trimming cost V 4 bases and J 1 base; bases outside gene matches: 5. CDR3 length: 16 residues. The CDR3 is CASSSHRGRSGNTIYF. The CDR3, as DNA: TGTGCCAGCAGCTCCCACAGGGGGCGGTCTGGAAACACCATATATTTT.

The V gene is TRBV9, the J gene TRBJ1-2; 11 positions match TRBD1. The V gene end was trimmed by 0 bases and the J gene end by 3 bases; junction bases not matched to a gene: 4. Germline CDR1 is SGDLS and CDR2 is YYNGEE. The CDR3 runs 16 residues. The chain's CDR3 is CASSVVDRGPYYGYTF. The CDR3, as DNA: TGTGCCAGCAGCGTAGTGGACAGGGGGCCATACTATGGCTACACCTTC.

CDR3 coding DNA: TGTGCCAGCAGCTTAAGACAGGTGAACACTGAAGCTTTCTTT. It codes for CASSLRQVNTEAFF. The rearrangement links TRBV21-1 to TRBJ1-1; TRBD1 is taken as the D call from the table, unchecked against the DNA. TRBV21-1 has pseudogene status. The CDR3 has 14 residues.

The J gene is TRBJ2-7, the V gene TRBV5-5; 10 nucleotides align to TRBD1. This CDR3 comprises 14 residues. Germline lookup yields CDR1 SGHKS and CDR2 YYEKEE (reference sequence). V dropped 2 bases and J dropped 3; count of bases not matched to a gene: 2. The CDR3 DNA is TGTGCCAGCAGCTTCGGGACAGGGGTCTACGAGCAGTACTTC. Translation: CASSFGTGVYEQYF.

The chain joins TRBV9 to TRBJ2-2, with TRBD2 identical over 7 bases. Germline V gene lookup returns CDR1 SGDLS and CDR2 YYNGEE. The length of the CDR3 is 16 residues. V was clipped by 0 bases and J by 2 bases; unmatched bases: 4. The CDR3 here is CASSVVAGENTGELFF. The CDR3 bases are TGTGCCAGCAGCGTAGTGGCGGGGGAAAACACCGGGGAGCTGTTTTTT. The whole variable domain, remainder taken from reference TRBV9 and TRBJ2-2, is DSGVTQTPKHLITATGQRVTLRCSPRSGDLSVYWYQQSLDQGLQFLIQYYNGEERAKGNILERFSAQQFPDLHSELNLSSLELGDSALYFCASSVVAGENTGELFFGEGSRLTVL.

The chain couples TRBV12-3 or TRBV12-4 to TRBJ1-1; D not resolved. V dropped 2 bases and J dropped 4 bases, with 5 bases sitting between them. The CDR3 has 12 residues. CDR3 sequence reads: CASSLWATEAFF. The CDR3 DNA reads TGTGCCAGCAGTTTATGGGCCACTGAAGCTTTCTTT.

A few counts support this clone. The V and J genes are TRBV19 and TRBJ1-1; a possible D gene is TRBD1 (5 bases). The CDR3 is made up of 17 amino acids. Germline CDR1 is LNHDA and CDR2 is SQIVND (reference sequence). V was clipped by 3 bases and J by 4 bases, with 21 bases between them. The CDR3 is CASSMGLGPEEITEAFF. In nucleotides, the CDR3 is TGTGCCAGTAGTATGGGTTTGGGGCCAGAAGAGATCACTGAAGCTTTCTTT.

The genes are TRBV20-1 and TRBJ2-3; 7 bases are a match to TRBD1. This CDR3 spans 15 amino acids. The ends lost 3 bases at V and 3 bases at J; junction bases unmatched: 9. Germline loops: CDR1 DFQATT, CDR2 SNEGSKA (reference sequence). For the CDR3, the DNA is TGCAGTGCTAGTAACCCGGGACAGATGACAGATACGCAGTATTTT. Amino acids: CSASNPGQMTDTQYF.

The J gene is TRBJ2-1, the V gene TRBV19; TRBD2 matches at 7 bases. This CDR3 comprises 14 residues. The germline V gene encodes CDR1 LNHDA and CDR2 SQIVND (reference sequence). After removal of 8 bases from V and 4 bases from J, the junction contained 8 bases not matched to a gene. The CDR3 here is CASLRGDDYNEQFF. The DNA of the CDR3 is TGTGCCAGTCTACGGGGGGACGATTACAATGAGCAGTTCTTC.

This rearrangement joins TRBV5-8 to TRBJ1-6; tentative D call: TRBD1 (5 bases). Trimming stripped 4 bases from V and 0 bases from J, with 14 bases between. The V gene's germline CDR1 is SGHTS and CDR2 YDEGEE. The CDR3 has 17 residues. The CDR3 DNA is TGTGCCAGCAGCCTGGGGGTTTCGGGCTCCTATAATTCACCCCTCCACTTT. It specifies CASSLGVSGSYNSPLHF.

This rearrangement joins TRBV7-9 to TRBJ2-6, with TRBD2 as a possible D gene (6 bases). This CDR3 has 15 residues. The germline V gene encodes CDR1 SEHNR and CDR2 FQNEAQ (reference sequence). V was shortened by 6 bases and J by 0 bases, with 9 bases between the two germline ends. This chain's CDR3 is CASRRGHSGANVLTF. CDR3 sequence (DNA): TGTGCCAGCAGGCGGGGCCACTCTGGGGCCAACGTCCTGACTTTC.

This clone was seen a handful of times. The genes are TRBV19 and TRBJ2-7; D perhaps matches TRBD2 (6 bases). V lost 5 bases and J lost 4, with 12 bases in between. CDR3 length: 13 amino acids. Germline V CDR1 and CDR2: LNHDA, SQIVND (reference sequence). Here the CDR3 DNA reads TGTGCCAGTAGTCCCGCGGGGCCTTACGAGCAGTACTTC. Amino acid sequence: CASSPAGPYEQYF.

To note about this clone: Other DNA sequences within the sample encode an identical CDR3. The chain recombines TRBV19 with TRBJ2-1; maybe TRBD2 (7 bases). The CDR3 covers 15 residues. Trimming shortened V by 1 base and J by 2 bases, and 9 bases separated the two germline ends. Looked up from germline, CDR1 is LNHDA and CDR2 is SQIVND (reference sequence). The CDR3 reads CASSIGGGPYNEQFF. The CDR3 bases are TGTGCCAGTAGTATAGGGGGGGGGCCCTACAATGAGCAGTTCTTC.

This clone occurred a few times. The chain recombines TRBV4-1 with TRBJ1-2; no clear D. Germline V gene sequence: CDR1 MGHRA, CDR2 YSYEKL. The CDR3 loop spans 14 amino acids. The ends were cut back, 1 base at V and 6 bases at J, with 12 bases in the middle. The CDR3 coding sequence is TGCGCCAGCAGCCAAGCACCAGCGTCGAATGGCTACACCTTC. Protein sequence: CASSQAPASNGYTF.

J is TRBJ1-2 and V is TRBV5-6; 9 bases are shared with TRBD1. Trimming took 4 bases from V and 5 from J; bases not matched to a gene: 3. This CDR3 spans 13 amino acids. Germline assignment: CDR1 SGHDT and CDR2 YYEEEE. The DNA of the CDR3 is TGTGCCAGCAGCCCACAGGGGGCGTATGGCTACACCTTC. Translated, it gives CASSPQGAYGYTF. The variable domain in full, with the rest retrieved from reference TRBV5-6 and TRBJ1-2, is DAGVTQSPTHLIKTRGQQVTLRCSPKSGHDTVSWYQQALGQGPQFIFQYYEEEERQRGNFPDRFSGHQFPNYSSELNVNALLLGDSALYLCASSPQGAYGYTFGSGTRLTVV.